This TCR beta chain was recovered during a study of T cells in Graves' hyperthyroidism and ophthalmopathy. General observations from the study: Peripheral blood also featured most of the thyroid clonotypes expanded above 0.001.

V was pared by 8 bases and J by 4 bases, with 8 bases of the junction left unmatched. Germline-derived CDR1 and CDR2 are DFQATT and SNEGSKA (reference sequence). The CDR3 runs to 14 residues. In this sample, this clonotype turned up a few times. What it binds is not known. The TCR beta CDR3 regions underwent amplification using RNA transcripts as the source. With the HTBI primer set, the TCR CDR3 went through a first round of RT-PCR. TCRdb recomputed calls from the multiplex PCR reads with MiXCR, one row per CDR3 protein. Of hundreds of thousands of distinct CDR3 sequences in the sample, about a sixth were seen once. Each person with ophthalmopathy scored at least 3 on the Clinical Activity Score, reached NOSPECS grade 4 or higher, and had been ill under 3 months.

The sequencing sample was made of blood. The sequence derives from a woman aged 40 to 50 with Graves' ophthalmopathy. The rearrangement links TRBV20-1 to TRBJ1-6; TRBD1 matches 7 bases. CDR3 residues: CSLKGQTYNSPLHF. The CDR3 DNA reads as TGCAGTCTAAAGGGACAGACTTATAATTCACCCCTCCACTTT.